The entry below gives a single T cell receptor (beta chain) sequence along with its context. This specimen belongs to a study of shared clonotypes between healthy human individuals. Study details: In total, the donors were a couple of women and three men aged 18 to 49. Per donor, three plates held CD4 naive cells, three held CD4 memory, two held CD8 naive and one held CD8 memory.

Profiling relied on immunoSEQ multiplex PCR, and the TCRdb table lists in-frame clones only, not all of them. In the table there are hundreds of thousands of clones, about 92% of which are singletons. The CDR3 sequence is 16 residues long. Germline CDR1 MNHEY, CDR2 SMNVEV (reference sequence). V shed 1 base and J shed 4 bases, with 17 bases lying between them. Naive CD8 cells, CD45RO-negative and positively selected for CCR7, excluded terminally differentiated effector memory CD45RA+ cells. This chain joins TRBV27 and TRBJ2-7; maybe TRBD1 (6 bases). The TCR sequence derives from a young man in good health. The specimen was naive CD8+ T cells sorted from blood. CDR3 residues: CASSLWAGDRGYEQYF. The DNA of the CDR3 is TGTGCCAGCAGTTTATGGGCAGGGGATCGAGGATACGAGCAGTACTTC.